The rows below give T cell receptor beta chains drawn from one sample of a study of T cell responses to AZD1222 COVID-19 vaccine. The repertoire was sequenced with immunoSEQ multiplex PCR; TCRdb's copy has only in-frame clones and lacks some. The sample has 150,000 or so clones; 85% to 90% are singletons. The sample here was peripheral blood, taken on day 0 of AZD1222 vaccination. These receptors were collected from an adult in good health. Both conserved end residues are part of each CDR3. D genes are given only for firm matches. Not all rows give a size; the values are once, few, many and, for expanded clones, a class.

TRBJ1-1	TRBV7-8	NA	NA	TGTGCCAGCAGCTTAGTAGGGGACACCACTGAAGCTTTCTTT	CASSLVGDTTEAFF
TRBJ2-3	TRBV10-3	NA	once	TGTGCCATGGCGGTCGGAGATACGCAGTATTTT	CAMAVGDTQYF
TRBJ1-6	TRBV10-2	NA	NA	TGCGCCAGCAGTGACCGGACAGAGAATAATTCACCCCTCCACTTT	CASSDRTENNSPLHF
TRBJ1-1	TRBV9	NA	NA	TGTGCCAGCAGCGTATCTTTGATGAACACTGAAGCTTTCTTT	CASSVSLMNTEAFF
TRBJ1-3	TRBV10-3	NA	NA	TGTGCCATCAGTACTCAGACCAGCTCTGGAAACACCATATATTTT	CAISTQTSSGNTIYF
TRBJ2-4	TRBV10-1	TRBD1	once	TGCGCCAGCAGGGGGACAGCGGCGGCAACCATCAATTTAGTCGCCAAAAACATTCAGTACTTC	CASRGTAAATINLVAKNIQYF
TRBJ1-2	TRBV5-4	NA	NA	TGTGCCAGCAGCTTGTCGGGGCTCCAATATGGCTACACCTTC	CASSLSGLQYGYTF
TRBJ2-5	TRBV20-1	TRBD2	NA	TGCAGTGCTAGTGAATCTGGACTAGCGGGAGGGCCACGAGAGACCCAGTACTTC	CSASESGLAGGPRETQYF
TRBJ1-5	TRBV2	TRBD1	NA	TGTGCCAGCAGTATTATTCTAGCGAAGGACAGGTATAATCAGCCCCAGCATTTT	CASSIILAKDRYNQPQHF
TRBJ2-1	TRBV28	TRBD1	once	TGTGCCAGCAGCAATCCCCGGGACAGGGGGCCCAGATACAATGAGCAGTTCTTC	CASSNPRDRGPRYNEQFF
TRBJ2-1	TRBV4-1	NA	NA	TGCGCCAGCAGCCGACATGAACAGGGACCCAGAAAGAATTACAATGAGCAGTTCTTC	CASSRHEQGPRKNYNEQFF
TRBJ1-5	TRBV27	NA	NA	TGTGCCAGCAGTTTAACGTGGCAGATCAATAGCAATCAGCCCCAGCATTTT	CASSLTWQINSNQPQHF
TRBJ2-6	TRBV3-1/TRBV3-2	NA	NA	TGTGCCAGCAGACCAGGAGCTGGGGCCAACGTCCTGACTTTC	CASRPGAGANVLTF
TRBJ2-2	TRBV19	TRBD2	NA	TGTGCCAGTAGCCTTCTAGCGGGAGGGCCACGGGCCGGGGAGCTGTTTTTT	CASSLLAGGPRAGELFF
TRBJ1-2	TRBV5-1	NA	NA	TGCGCCAGCAGCTTGGGGACAGTTAACTATGGCTACACCTTC	CASSLGTVNYGYTF
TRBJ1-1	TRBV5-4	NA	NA	TGTGCCAGCAGCTTGAAGGGGTGGGTTGAAGCTTTCTTT	CASSLKGWVEAFF
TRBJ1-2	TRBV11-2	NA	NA	TGTGCCAGCAGCTCGTCACCTACTGGCCCCTATGGCTACACCTTC	CASSSSPTGPYGYTF
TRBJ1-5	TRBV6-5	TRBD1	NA	TGTGCCAGCAGCGCCGGACAGGGTGAGAATCAGCCCCAGCATTTT	CASSAGQGENQPQHF